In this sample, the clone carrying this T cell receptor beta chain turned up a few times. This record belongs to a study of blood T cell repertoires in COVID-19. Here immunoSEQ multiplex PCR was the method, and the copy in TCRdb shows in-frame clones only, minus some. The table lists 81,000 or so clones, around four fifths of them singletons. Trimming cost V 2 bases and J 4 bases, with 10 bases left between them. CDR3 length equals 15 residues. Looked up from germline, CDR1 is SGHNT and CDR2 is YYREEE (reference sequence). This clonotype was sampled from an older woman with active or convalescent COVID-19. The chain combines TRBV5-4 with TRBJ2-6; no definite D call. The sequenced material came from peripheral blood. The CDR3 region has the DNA TGTGCCAGCAGCTTAGGAGTTTCCGGGGCCAACGTCCTGACTTTC. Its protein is CASSLGVSGANVLTF.